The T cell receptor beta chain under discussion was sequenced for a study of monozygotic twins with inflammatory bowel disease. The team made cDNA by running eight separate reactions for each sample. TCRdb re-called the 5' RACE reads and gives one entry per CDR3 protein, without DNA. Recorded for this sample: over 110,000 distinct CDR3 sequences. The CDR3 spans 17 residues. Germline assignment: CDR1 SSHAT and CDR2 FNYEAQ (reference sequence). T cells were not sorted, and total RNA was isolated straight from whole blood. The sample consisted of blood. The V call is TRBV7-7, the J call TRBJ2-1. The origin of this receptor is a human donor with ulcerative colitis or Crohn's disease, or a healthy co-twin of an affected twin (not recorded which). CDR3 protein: CASSLEWSRSSYNEQFF.